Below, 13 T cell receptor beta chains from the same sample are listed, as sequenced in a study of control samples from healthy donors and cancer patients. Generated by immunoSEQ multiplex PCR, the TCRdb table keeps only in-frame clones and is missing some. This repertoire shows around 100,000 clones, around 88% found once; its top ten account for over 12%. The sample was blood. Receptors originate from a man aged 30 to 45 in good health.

The CDR3 nucleotides read TGTGCCAGCATTTACAGTGGTAGCGGCTATGGCTACACCTTC. This translates into CASIYSGSGYGYTF. The rearrangement joins TRBV28 to TRBJ1-2; D remains unclear. Germline V gives CDR1 MDHEN, CDR2 SYDVKM. The CDR3 runs 14 residues. V lost 7 bases to trimming and J lost 4 bases, with 16 bases between them.

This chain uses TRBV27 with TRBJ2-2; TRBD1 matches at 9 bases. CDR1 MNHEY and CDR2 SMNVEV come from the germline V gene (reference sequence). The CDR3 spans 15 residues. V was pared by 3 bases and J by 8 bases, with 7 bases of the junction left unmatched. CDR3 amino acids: CASSLGDRVSGELFF. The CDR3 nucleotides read TGTGCCAGCAGTTTGGGGGACAGGGTTTCGGGGGAGCTGTTTTTT.

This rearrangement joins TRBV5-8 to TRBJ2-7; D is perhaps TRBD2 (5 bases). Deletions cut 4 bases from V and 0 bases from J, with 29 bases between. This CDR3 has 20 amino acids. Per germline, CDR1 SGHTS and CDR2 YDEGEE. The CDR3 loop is CASSRRWTRQAASRSYEQYF. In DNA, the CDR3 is TGTGCCAGCAGCCGACGCTGGACCCGACAAGCGGCGAGCCGCTCCTACGAGCAGTACTTC.

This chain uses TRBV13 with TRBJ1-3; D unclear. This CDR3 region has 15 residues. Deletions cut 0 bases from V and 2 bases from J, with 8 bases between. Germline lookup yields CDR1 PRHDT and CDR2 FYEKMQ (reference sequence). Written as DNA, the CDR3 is TGTGCCAGCAGCTTAGGTTGGGTAACTGGAAACACCATATATTTT. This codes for CASSLGWVTGNTIYF.

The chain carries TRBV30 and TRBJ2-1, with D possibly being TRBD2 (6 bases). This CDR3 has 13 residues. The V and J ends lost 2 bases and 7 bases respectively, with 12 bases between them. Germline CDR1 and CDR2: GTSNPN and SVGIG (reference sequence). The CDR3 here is CAWSPGSYNEQFF. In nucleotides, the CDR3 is TGTGCCTGGAGTCCCGGGAGTTATAATGAGCAGTTCTTC.

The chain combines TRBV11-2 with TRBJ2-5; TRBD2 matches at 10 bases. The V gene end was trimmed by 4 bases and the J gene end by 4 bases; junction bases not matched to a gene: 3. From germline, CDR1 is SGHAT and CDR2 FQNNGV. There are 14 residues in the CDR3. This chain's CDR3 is CASSSVAGGETQYF. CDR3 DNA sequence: TGTGCCAGCAGCTCAGTAGCGGGAGGAGAGACCCAGTACTTC. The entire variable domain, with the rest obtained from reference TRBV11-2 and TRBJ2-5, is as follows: EAGVAQSPRYKIIEKRQSVAFWCNPISGHATLYWYQQILGQGPKLLIQFQNNGVVDDSQLPKDRFSAERLKGVDSTLKIQPAKLEDSAVYLCASSSVAGGETQYFGPGTRLLVL.

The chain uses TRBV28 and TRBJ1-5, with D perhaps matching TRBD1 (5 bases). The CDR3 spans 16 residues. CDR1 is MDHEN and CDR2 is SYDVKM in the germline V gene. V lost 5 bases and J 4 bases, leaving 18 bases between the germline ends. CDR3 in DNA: TGTGCCAGCAGTCTAGGGGCCAGGATTCGGAATCAGCCCCAGCATTTT. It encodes CASSLGARIRNQPQHF.

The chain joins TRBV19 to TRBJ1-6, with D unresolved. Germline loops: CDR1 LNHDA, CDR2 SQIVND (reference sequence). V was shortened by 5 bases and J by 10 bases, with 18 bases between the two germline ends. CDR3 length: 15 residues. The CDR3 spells CASSVEGVSRSPLHF. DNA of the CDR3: TGTGCCAGTAGTGTCGAGGGTGTAAGTAGATCACCCCTCCACTTT.

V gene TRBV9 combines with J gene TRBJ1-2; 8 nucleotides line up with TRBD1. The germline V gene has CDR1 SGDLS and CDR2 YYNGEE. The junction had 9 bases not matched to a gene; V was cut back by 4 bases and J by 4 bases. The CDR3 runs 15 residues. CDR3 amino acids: CASSLTSGGVYGYTF. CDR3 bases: TGTGCCAGCAGCCTTACCTCAGGGGGCGTCTATGGCTACACCTTC. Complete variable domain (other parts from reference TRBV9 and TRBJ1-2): DSGVTQTPKHLITATGQRVTLRCSPRSGDLSVYWYQQSLDQGLQFLIQYYNGEERAKGNILERFSAQQFPDLHSELNLSSLELGDSALYFCASSLTSGGVYGYTFGSGTRLTVV.

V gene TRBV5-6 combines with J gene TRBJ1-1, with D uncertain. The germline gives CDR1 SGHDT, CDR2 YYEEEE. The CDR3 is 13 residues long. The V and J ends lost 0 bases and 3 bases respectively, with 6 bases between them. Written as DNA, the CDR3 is TGTGCCAGCAGCTTGGGGCCGGACACTGAAGCTTTCTTT. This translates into CASSLGPDTEAFF.

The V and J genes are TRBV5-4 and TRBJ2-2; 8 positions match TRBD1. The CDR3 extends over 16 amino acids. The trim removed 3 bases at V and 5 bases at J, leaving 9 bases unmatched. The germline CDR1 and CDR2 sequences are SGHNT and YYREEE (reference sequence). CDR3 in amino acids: CASSSKTGAITGELFF. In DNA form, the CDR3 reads TGTGCCAGCAGCTCCAAGACAGGGGCCATAACCGGGGAGCTGTTTTTT. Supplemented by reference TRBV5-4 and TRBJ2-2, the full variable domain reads ETGVTQSPTHLIKTRGQQVTLRCSSQSGHNTVSWYQQALGQGPQFIFQYYREEENGRGNFPPRFSGLQFPNYSSELNVNALELDDSALYLCASSSKTGAITGELFFGEGSRLTVL.

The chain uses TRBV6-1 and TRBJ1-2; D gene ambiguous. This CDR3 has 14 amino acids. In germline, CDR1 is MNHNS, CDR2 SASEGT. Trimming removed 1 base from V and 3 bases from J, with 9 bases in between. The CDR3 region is CASSEGPGYYGYTF. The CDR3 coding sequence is TGTGCCAGCAGTGAAGGTCCGGGGTACTATGGCTACACCTTC.

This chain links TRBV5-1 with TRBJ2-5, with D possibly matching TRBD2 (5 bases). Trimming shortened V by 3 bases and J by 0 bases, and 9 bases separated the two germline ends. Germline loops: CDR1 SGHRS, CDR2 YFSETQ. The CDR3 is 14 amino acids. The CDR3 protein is CASSSSGYQETQYF. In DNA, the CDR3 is TGCGCCAGCAGCTCAAGCGGATACCAAGAGACCCAGTACTTC.